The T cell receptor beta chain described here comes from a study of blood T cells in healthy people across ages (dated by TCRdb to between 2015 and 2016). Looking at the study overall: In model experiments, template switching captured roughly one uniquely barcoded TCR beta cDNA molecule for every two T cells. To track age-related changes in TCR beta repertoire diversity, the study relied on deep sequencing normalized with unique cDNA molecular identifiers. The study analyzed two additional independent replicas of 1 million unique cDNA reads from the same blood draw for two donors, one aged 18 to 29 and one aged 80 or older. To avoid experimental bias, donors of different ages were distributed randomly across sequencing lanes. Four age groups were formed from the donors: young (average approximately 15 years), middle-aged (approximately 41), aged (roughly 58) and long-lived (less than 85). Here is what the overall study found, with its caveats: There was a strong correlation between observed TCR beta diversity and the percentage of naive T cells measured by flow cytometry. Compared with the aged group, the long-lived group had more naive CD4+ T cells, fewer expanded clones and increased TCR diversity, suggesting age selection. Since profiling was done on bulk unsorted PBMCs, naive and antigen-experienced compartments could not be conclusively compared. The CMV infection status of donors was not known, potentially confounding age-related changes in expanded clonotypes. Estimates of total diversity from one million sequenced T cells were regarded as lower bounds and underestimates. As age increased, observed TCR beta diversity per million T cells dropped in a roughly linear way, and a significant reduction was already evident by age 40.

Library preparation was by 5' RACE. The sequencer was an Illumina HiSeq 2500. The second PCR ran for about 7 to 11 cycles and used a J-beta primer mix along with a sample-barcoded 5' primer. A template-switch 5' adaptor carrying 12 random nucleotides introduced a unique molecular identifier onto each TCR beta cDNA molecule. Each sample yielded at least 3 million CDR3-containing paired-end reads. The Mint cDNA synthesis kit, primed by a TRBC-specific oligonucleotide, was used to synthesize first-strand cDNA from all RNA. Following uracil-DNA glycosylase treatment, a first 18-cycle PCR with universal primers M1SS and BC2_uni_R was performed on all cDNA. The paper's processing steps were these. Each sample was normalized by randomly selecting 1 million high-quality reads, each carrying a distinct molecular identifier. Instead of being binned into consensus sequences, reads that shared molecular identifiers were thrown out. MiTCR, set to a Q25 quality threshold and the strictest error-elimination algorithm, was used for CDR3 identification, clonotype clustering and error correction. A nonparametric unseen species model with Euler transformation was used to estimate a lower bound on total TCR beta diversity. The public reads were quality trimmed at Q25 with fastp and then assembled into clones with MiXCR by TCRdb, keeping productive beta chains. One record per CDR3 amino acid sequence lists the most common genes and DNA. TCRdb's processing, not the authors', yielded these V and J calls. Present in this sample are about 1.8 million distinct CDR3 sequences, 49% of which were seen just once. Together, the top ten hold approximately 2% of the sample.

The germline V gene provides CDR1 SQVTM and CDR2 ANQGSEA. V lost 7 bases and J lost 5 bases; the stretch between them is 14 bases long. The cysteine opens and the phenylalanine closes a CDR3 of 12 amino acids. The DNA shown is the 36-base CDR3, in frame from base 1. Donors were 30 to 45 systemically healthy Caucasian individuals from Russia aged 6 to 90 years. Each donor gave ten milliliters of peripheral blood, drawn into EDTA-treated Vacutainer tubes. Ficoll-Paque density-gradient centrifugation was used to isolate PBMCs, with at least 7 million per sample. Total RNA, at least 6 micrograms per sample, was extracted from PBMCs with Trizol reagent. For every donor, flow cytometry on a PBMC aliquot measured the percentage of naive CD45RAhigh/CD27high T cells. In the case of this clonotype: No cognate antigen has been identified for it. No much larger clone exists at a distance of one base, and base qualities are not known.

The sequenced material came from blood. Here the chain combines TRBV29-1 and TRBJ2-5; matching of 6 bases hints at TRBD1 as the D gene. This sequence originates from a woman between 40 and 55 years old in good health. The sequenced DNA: TGCAGCGCCGAGGGGGTTGTCGAGACCCAGTACTTC. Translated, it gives CSAEGVVETQYF.